This TCR beta chain was identified during a study of shared clonotypes between healthy human individuals. Study results and limitations: The study sampled only blood, and tissue repertoires likely differ.

CDR1 is LNHNV, CDR2 YYDKDF, per germline (reference sequence). This CDR3 is built from 15 residues. V lost 0 bases and J lost 8, with 14 bases in between. This clone turned up a few times. Antigen specificity is unknown. TCRdb keeps only in-frame clones here, not all; method: immunoSEQ multiplex PCR. This sample carries some 1,100,000 clones, around 78% of them seen once, and the ten largest clones take under 0.65%. The clonotype comes from a man between 18 and 35 years old in good health. Some clones in this sample may be carry-over from other donors' samples. Sequencing input: memory CD4+ T cells from PBMCs. Specified subset: CD45RA-negative fraction. This chain links TRBV15 with TRBJ2-1; D possibly corresponds to TRBD2 (6 bases). As DNA, the CDR3 is TGTGCCACCAGCAGAGATCTTGGAGGGGAGTATGAGCAGTTCTTC. It encodes CATSRDLGGEYEQFF.